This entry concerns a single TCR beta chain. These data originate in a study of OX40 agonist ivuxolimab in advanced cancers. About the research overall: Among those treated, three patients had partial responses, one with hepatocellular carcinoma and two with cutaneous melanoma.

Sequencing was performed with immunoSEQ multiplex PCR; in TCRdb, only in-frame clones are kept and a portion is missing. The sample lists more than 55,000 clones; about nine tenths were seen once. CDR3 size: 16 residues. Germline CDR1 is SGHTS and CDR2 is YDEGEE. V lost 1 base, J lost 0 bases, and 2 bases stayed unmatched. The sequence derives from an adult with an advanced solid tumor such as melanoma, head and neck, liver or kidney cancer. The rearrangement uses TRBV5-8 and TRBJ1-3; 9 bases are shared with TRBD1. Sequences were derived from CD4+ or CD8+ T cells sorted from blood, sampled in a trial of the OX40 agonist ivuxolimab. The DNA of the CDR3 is TGTGCCAGCAGCTTGATGGGACAGGGCTCTGGAAACACCATATATTTT. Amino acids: CASSLMGQGSGNTIYF.